The 21 T cell receptor beta chains below come from one sample, sequenced in a study of blood T cell repertoires in COVID-19. Measured with immunoSEQ multiplex PCR; TCRdb has only the in-frame clones, and not every one. This table has around 140,000 clones, roughly 80% appearing once. Sequencing used peripheral blood. These TCRs come from a middle-aged man with acute or convalescent COVID-19.

By sample fraction, this clone is medium-sized. The V gene is TRBV7-9, the J gene TRBJ2-1; 9 bases fit TRBD1. Trimming at V came to 5 bases and at J to 6 bases, leaving 5 bases not matched to a gene. Germline CDR1 SEHNR, CDR2 FQNEAQ (reference sequence). CDR3 size: 14 residues. CDR3 residues: CASSRDRVSNEQFF. In nucleotides, the CDR3 is TGTGCCAGCAGCCGGGACAGGGTAAGCAATGAGCAGTTCTTC.

The chain employs TRBV13 and TRBJ2-5; 8 nucleotides align to TRBD2. Germline V gene lookup returns CDR1 PRHDT and CDR2 FYEKMQ (reference sequence). The CDR3 loop spans 17 amino acids. V gave up 2 bases and J gave up 5 bases; unmatched junction bases: 13. The CDR3, as DNA: TGTGCCAGCAGCTTAAGGATGGAACGGGGGGGCGTCGAGACCCAGTACTTC. This codes for CASSLRMERGGVETQYF.

This clone was found once. The J gene is TRBJ1-5, the V gene TRBV18; 8 bases fit TRBD1. Germline V CDR1 and CDR2: KGHSH, LQKENI. The length of the CDR3 is 16 residues. V was clipped by 3 bases and J by 2 bases; unmatched bases: 6. CDR3 in DNA: TGTGCCAGCTCACCCTCGATGACAGGGGGCAATCAGCCCCAGCATTTT. This gives the protein CASSPSMTGGNQPQHF.

This clone was counted a few times. The chain has TRBV18 and TRBJ2-5, with 7 nucleotides matching TRBD1. The CDR3 totals 17 residues. Germline V gene lookup returns CDR1 KGHSH and CDR2 LQKENI. V shed 3 bases and J 5 bases; nucleotides not matched to a gene: 15. CDR3 in DNA: TGTGCCAGCTCACCTCCCTTCCGGGACAGCTTTAGGGAGACCCAGTACTTC. This gives the protein CASSPPFRDSFRETQYF.

In DNA, the CDR3 is TGTGCCAGCAGCAACCCTAGGACAGGGGCGGACATTCAGTACTTC. Its translation is CASSNPRTGADIQYF. V gene TRBV6-6 combines with J gene TRBJ2-4; 9 bases are a match to TRBD1. J was trimmed by 8 bases and V by 6 bases; bases with no gene match: 11. This CDR3 comprises 15 residues. CDR1 is MNHNY, CDR2 SVGAGI, per germline (reference sequence).

The chain links TRBV5-1 to TRBJ1-5; 8 bases agree with TRBD1. J was trimmed by 1 base and V by 1 base; bases with no gene match: 1. CDR3 length: 15 residues. Germline values: CDR1 SGHRS, CDR2 YFSETQ. This chain's CDR3 is CASSLQGASNQPQHF. CDR3 in DNA: TGCGCCAGCAGCTTGCAGGGGGCAAGCAATCAGCCCCAGCATTTT.

This sequence joins TRBV6-4 and TRBJ2-1; 10 positions agree with TRBD2. The ends lost 2 bases at V and 4 bases at J; junction bases unmatched: 2. Germline V gene data show CDR1 as MRHNA and CDR2 as SNTAGT. The CDR3 has 15 residues. The CDR3 is CASSDERGGYNEQFF. The DNA of the CDR3 is TGTGCCAGCAGTGACGAGCGGGGGGGGTACAATGAGCAGTTCTTC.

The V gene is TRBV5-6, the J gene TRBJ2-5, with D possibly matching TRBD2 (5 bases). V gave up 3 bases and J gave up 3 bases, with 12 bases separating them. The CDR3 is made up of 14 amino acids. CDR1 is SGHDT, CDR2 YYEEEE, per germline. In nucleotides, the CDR3 is TGTGCCAGCAGCTCGGCTAGCACTAAAGAGACCCAGTACTTC. Translation gives CASSSASTKETQYF.

The chain couples TRBV9 to TRBJ2-1; D perhaps matches TRBD2 (5 bases). The CDR3 spans 16 residues. Germline V CDR1 and CDR2: SGDLS, YYNGEE. V gave up 0 bases and J gave up 0 bases, with 10 bases separating them. This CDR3 reads CASSVAGITSYNEQFF. The DNA of the CDR3 is TGTGCCAGCAGCGTAGCCGGGATTACCTCCTACAATGAGCAGTTCTTC.

The chain recombines TRBV30 with TRBJ1-1; tentative D call: TRBD1 (6 bases). The germline gives CDR1 GTSNPN, CDR2 SVGIG (reference sequence). V gave up 2 bases and J gave up 3 bases, with 13 bases separating them. The CDR3 spans 14 residues. The CDR3 DNA reads TGTGCCTGGAGTTTCGGAAGACAGGACACTGAAGCTTTCTTT. Translation: CAWSFGRQDTEAFF. Drawing the rest from reference TRBV30 and TRBJ1-1, the complete variable domain is SQTIHQWPATLVQPVGSPLSLECTVEGTSNPNLYWYRQAAGRGLQLLFYSVGIGQISSEVPQNLSASRPQDRQFILSSKKLLLSDSGFYLCAWSFGRQDTEAFFGQGTRLTVV.

This clone was observed a handful of times. The chain carries TRBV6-2 or TRBV6-3 and TRBJ2-1, with D perhaps matching TRBD2 (7 bases). The CDR3 totals 15 residues. Germline V lookup: CDR1 MNHEY, CDR2 SVGEGT. V dropped 4 bases and J dropped 8 bases, with 18 bases sitting between them. The DNA for the CDR3 is TGTGCCAGCAGTTTTTGGCGGGGGCGAGGCGATGAGCAGTTCTTC. Protein: CASSFWRGRGDEQFF.

This clone has only a few counts. DNA of the CDR3: TGCGCCAGCAGTGAGTCGTGGGGCGGCTACACCTTC. It is translated as CASSESWGGYTF. V is TRBV10-2 and J is TRBJ1-2; weak D call: TRBD1 (5 bases). V was pared by 0 bases and J by 8 bases, with 7 bases between. The CDR3 length is 12 residues. Looked up from germline, CDR1 is WSHSY and CDR2 is SAAADI.

The chain is built from TRBV3-1 (or the pseudogene TRBV3-2) and TRBJ1-1; D is unclear. CDR1 is LGHDT and CDR2 is YNNKEL in the germline V gene (reference sequence). This CDR3 comprises 13 residues. The germline V and J ends were trimmed by 0 bases and 7 bases, with 9 bases remaining between them. CDR3 nucleotide sequence: TGTGCCAGCAGCCAAGAAGTAATAGATGAAGCTTTCTTT. Encoded protein: CASSQEVIDEAFF.

This clone came up a few times. J is TRBJ1-4 and V is TRBV10-3; D possibly corresponds to TRBD1 (5 bases). V was shortened by 9 bases and J by 2 bases, with 10 bases between the two germline ends. Germline V gene sequence: CDR1 ENHRY, CDR2 SYGVKD. The CDR3 is 13 amino acids. Here the CDR3 DNA reads TGTGCCATAAGGGGTGTTACTAATGAAAAACTGTTTTTT. Protein sequence: CAIRGVTNEKLFF.

The genes are TRBV7-7 and TRBJ2-3; D is perhaps TRBD2 (6 bases). CDR3 length equals 15 residues. Germline V CDR1 and CDR2: SSHAT, FNYEAQ (reference sequence). The V end was cut by 5 bases, the J end by 0 bases, with 12 bases between. For the CDR3, the DNA is TGTGCCAGCAGCCCCCGGGGGACTAGCACAGATACGCAGTATTTT. It codes for CASSPRGTSTDTQYF.

The chain carries TRBV18 and TRBJ1-1, with 7 bases lining up with TRBD1. V was pared by 4 bases and J by 5 bases, with 7 bases of the junction left unmatched. This CDR3 contains 14 residues. Germline CDR1 KGHSH, CDR2 LQKENI. In DNA form, the CDR3 reads TGTGCCAGCTCACGGGAACAGGGGAGGACTGAAGCTTTCTTT. This codes for CASSREQGRTEAFF.

The DNA of the CDR3 is TGTGCCTGGAGTCCATCGGGGGGTTACAGAGGCCAGCCCCAGCATTTT. It specifies CAWSPSGGYRGQPQHF. The chain couples TRBV30 to TRBJ1-5, with D possibly TRBD1 on 5 matching bases. The CDR3 extends over 16 amino acids. The V and J ends lost 2 bases and 7 bases respectively, with 21 bases between them. Germline values: CDR1 GTSNPN, CDR2 SVGIG (reference sequence).

The CDR3 DNA sequence: TGTGCCAGCAGTTGGAGGATAACTGAAGCTTTCTTT. As protein: CASSWRITEAFF. The chain has TRBV12-3 or TRBV12-4 and TRBJ1-1; no definite D call. With 4 bases removed from V and 5 bases from J, the gap between germline ends came to 8 bases. This CDR3 has 12 residues.

V and J are TRBV9 and TRBJ1-3; TRBD1 might be the D (5 bases). The CDR3 consists of 16 residues. The germline gives CDR1 SGDLS, CDR2 YYNGEE. Between the trimmed V and J ends, which lost 0 bases and 0 bases, there was a span of 10 bases. CDR3 in amino acids: CASSVASGGSGNTIYF. CDR3 DNA: TGTGCCAGCAGCGTAGCTTCGGGGGGCTCTGGAAACACCATATATTTT.

The rearrangement joins TRBV5-6 to TRBJ1-2, with D perhaps TRBD1 (5 bases). CDR3 length: 13 amino acids. The V and J ends lost 4 bases and 6 bases respectively, with 13 bases between them. In germline, CDR1 is SGHDT, CDR2 YYEEEE. CDR3 sequence reads: CASSPGTINGYTF. The CDR3, as DNA: TGTGCCAGCAGCCCCGGGACTATCAATGGCTACACCTTC. Drawing the rest from reference TRBV5-6 and TRBJ1-2, the complete variable domain is DAGVTQSPTHLIKTRGQQVTLRCSPKSGHDTVSWYQQALGQGPQFIFQYYEEEERQRGNFPDRFSGHQFPNYSSELNVNALLLGDSALYLCASSPGTINGYTFGSGTRLTVV.

CDR3 loop: CASSPSTTGGRGQPQHF. CDR3 DNA sequence: TGTGCCAGCTCACCTTCGACGACCGGGGGGCGCGGTCAGCCCCAGCATTTT. The chain uses TRBV18 and TRBJ1-5, with D possibly TRBD1 on 6 matching bases. Deletions cut 3 bases from V and 6 bases from J, with 21 bases between. The CDR3 runs 17 residues. Germline V gene data show CDR1 as KGHSH and CDR2 as LQKENI.